This passage covers 28 T cell receptor beta chains from one sample sequenced in a study of blood T cell repertoires in COVID-19. The repertoire was sequenced with immunoSEQ multiplex PCR; TCRdb's copy has only in-frame clones and lacks some. The sample holds 200,000 to 300,000 clones, approximately 83% seen once. The specimen was PBMCs or T cells enriched from blood (not recorded which). The source of these receptors is a woman aged 40 to 50 who had been exposed to COVID-19.

The V and J genes are TRBV27 and TRBJ1-6, with 7 bases matching TRBD1. The V gene end was trimmed by 8 bases and the J gene end by 0 bases; junction bases not matched to a gene: 4. CDR3 length: 15 amino acids. Germline values: CDR1 MNHEY, CDR2 SMNVEV (reference sequence). This CDR3 reads CASGGDSSYNSPLHF. Written as DNA, the CDR3 is TGTGCCAGCGGAGGGGACAGCTCCTATAATTCACCCCTCCACTTT.

The chain combines TRBV27 with TRBJ2-5, with 16 bases identical to TRBD2. Germline V gene sequence: CDR1 MNHEY, CDR2 SMNVEV (reference sequence). This CDR3 is 16 amino acids long. Unmatched junction bases numbered 7, after V lost 7 bases and J lost 5 bases. The chain's CDR3 is CASMGLAGGPLETQYF. The CDR3 DNA reads TGTGCCAGCATGGGACTAGCGGGGGGGCCTCTGGAGACCCAGTACTTC.

The rearrangement uses TRBV4-3 and TRBJ2-7; TRBD2 matches 8 bases. The J segment lost 1 base and the V segment lost 0 bases, leaving 5 bases of the junction unmatched. This CDR3 region has 16 residues. The germline V gene encodes CDR1 LGHNA and CDR2 YSLEER. CDR3 loop: CASSQDIGGASYEQYF. Written as DNA, the CDR3 is TGCGCCAGCAGCCAAGATATCGGGGGGGCGTCCTACGAGCAGTACTTC.

V gene TRBV19 combines with J gene TRBJ1-5; 9 bases fit TRBD1. Germline CDR1 LNHDA, CDR2 SQIVND (reference sequence). The CDR3 runs 14 residues. V lost 5 bases to trimming and J lost 5 bases; unmatched junction nucleotides: 4. This CDR3 reads CASSGQGFHQPQHF. The CDR3 DNA reads TGTGCCAGTAGTGGACAGGGGTTCCATCAGCCCCAGCATTTT.

This chain links TRBV15 with TRBJ1-1; the D is unclear. From germline, CDR1 is LNHNV and CDR2 YYDKDF (reference sequence). This CDR3 has 16 amino acids. V was clipped by 0 bases and J by 0 bases, with 11 bases between them. CDR3 loop: CATSRDRAPMNTEAFF. The CDR3 nucleotides are TGTGCCACCAGCAGAGATCGAGCACCCATGAACACTGAAGCTTTCTTT.

The rearrangement uses TRBV18 and TRBJ2-7, with 9 bases lining up with TRBD1. The germline gives CDR1 KGHSH, CDR2 LQKENI. The CDR3 covers 16 residues. V dropped 6 bases and J dropped 2; count of bases not matched to a gene: 11. The CDR3 coding sequence is TGTGCCAGCTCCGCCACAGGGGGCGAAAGGGCCTACGAGCAGTACTTC. This encodes CASSATGGERAYEQYF. Full variable domain (rest looked up from reference TRBV18 and TRBJ2-7): NAGVMQNPRHLVRRRGQEARLRCSPMKGHSHVYWYRQLPEEGLKFMVYLQKENIIDESGMPKERFSAEFPKEGPSILRIQQVVRGDSAAYFCASSATGGERAYEQYFGPGTRLTVT.

The chain combines TRBV11-2 with TRBJ2-7; TRBD1 matches 10 bases. CDR3 size: 15 residues. CDR1 is SGHAT and CDR2 is FQNNGV in the germline V gene. V lost 6 bases to trimming and J lost 4 bases; unmatched junction nucleotides: 9. Written as DNA, the CDR3 is TGTGCCAGCAGTCCTTGGGACAGGGGATCTTACGAGCAGTACTTC. Translated, it gives CASSPWDRGSYEQYF.

The chain has TRBV19 and TRBJ2-5; 10 nucleotides match TRBD2. This CDR3 region has 16 residues. Trimming cost V 7 bases and J 1 base; bases outside gene matches: 9. Germline lookup yields CDR1 LNHDA and CDR2 SQIVND (reference sequence). CDR3 DNA: TGTGCCAGTACCCTGGGGAGCGGGAGGGGCCAAGAGACCCAGTACTTC. Its translation: CASTLGSGRGQETQYF.

V is TRBV18 and J is TRBJ1-4; D is ambiguous. V gave up 1 base and J gave up 2 bases, with 8 bases separating them. Germline V gene sequence: CDR1 KGHSH, CDR2 LQKENI. The CDR3 length is 15 residues. CDR3 in amino acids: CASSPRSSTNEKLFF. CDR3 sequence (DNA): TGTGCCAGCTCACCACGTTCCAGTACTAATGAAAAACTGTTTTTT.

This clone was recorded once. The chain joins TRBV9 to TRBJ2-2, with D tentatively TRBD2 (6 bases). This CDR3 is built from 16 residues. Germline lookup yields CDR1 SGDLS and CDR2 YYNGEE. V was pared by 3 bases and J by 1 base, with 13 bases between. The CDR3: CASSGNRDLNTGELFF. The CDR3 coding sequence is TGTGCCAGCAGCGGTAACCGGGACTTGAACACCGGGGAGCTGTTTTTT.

The V call is TRBV5-1, the J call TRBJ1-1, with a possible D match to TRBD1 (6 bases). The germline V and J ends were trimmed by 3 bases and 10 bases, with 13 bases remaining between them. Germline V gene lookup returns CDR1 SGHRS and CDR2 YFSETQ. The CDR3 runs to 12 residues. The CDR3, as DNA: TGCGCCAGCAGCTCATACAGGGATGGAGCTTTCTTT. Translation: CASSSYRDGAFF. Full variable domain (missing parts from reference TRBV5-1 and TRBJ1-1): KAGVTQTPRYLIKTRGQQVTLSCSPISGHRSVSWYQQTPGQGLQFLFEYFSETQRNKGNFPGRFSGRQFSNSRSEMNVSTLELGDSALYLCASSSYRDGAFFGQGTRLTVV.

The chain recombines TRBV5-4 with TRBJ1-2; D gene uncertain. Trimming took 4 bases from V and 0 from J, leaving 13 bases between them. This CDR3 comprises 15 residues. CDR1 is SGHNT and CDR2 is YYREEE in the germline V gene (reference sequence). Here the CDR3 DNA reads TGTGCCAGCAGCCCTCGGGAGGGAGCTAACTATGGCTACACCTTC. This gives the protein CASSPREGANYGYTF.

The chain links TRBV12-3 or TRBV12-4 to TRBJ2-3; 7 nucleotides match TRBD2. The CDR3 spans 13 residues. Trimming cost V 8 bases and J 6 bases; bases outside gene matches: 8. CDR3 protein: CASGRDYADTQYF. CDR3 in DNA: TGTGCCAGCGGCCGGGACTACGCCGATACGCAGTATTTT.

V is TRBV5-8 and J is TRBJ1-1; the match to TRBD1 covers 7 bases. The CDR3 is 14 amino acids. The V segment lost 1 base and the J segment 4 bases; nucleotides outside the gene matches: 4. Germline CDR1 SGHTS, CDR2 YDEGEE. The CDR3 DNA reads TGTGCCAGCAGCTTGCGGCAGGGGGGCACTGAAGCTTTCTTT. It specifies CASSLRQGGTEAFF.

The chain is built from TRBV12-5 and TRBJ2-2; D call uncertain. Per germline, CDR1 LGHNT and CDR2 FRNRAP. V lost 3 bases, J lost 1 base, and 9 bases lay in between. The CDR3 totals 15 residues. In nucleotides, the CDR3 is TGTGCTAGTGGTTTCCGGGTCCTGAACACCGGGGAGCTGTTTTTT. This translates into CASGFRVLNTGELFF.

The rearrangement joins TRBV7-8 to TRBJ1-1; 8 nucleotides match TRBD1. Losses at the gene ends were 5 bases for V and 8 bases for J; bases not matched to a gene: 13. Germline V CDR1 and CDR2: SGHVS, FQNEAQ. This CDR3 is built from 15 residues. The CDR3 is CASSLEERQGNEAFF. CDR3 DNA sequence: TGTGCCAGCAGCCTCGAAGAAAGACAGGGGAACGAAGCTTTCTTT. Full variable domain (rest looked up from reference TRBV7-8 and TRBJ1-1): GAGVSQSPRYKVAKRGQDVALRCDPISGHVSLFWYQQALGQGPEFLTYFQNEAQLDKSGLPSDRFFAERPEGSVSTLKIQRTQQEDSAVYLCASSLEERQGNEAFFGQGTRLTVV.

This clone appeared a few times. The chain links TRBV6-2 or TRBV6-3 to TRBJ1-1; D perhaps matches TRBD1 (6 bases). V lost 2 bases and J 2 bases, leaving 9 bases between the germline ends. Germline values: CDR1 MNHEY, CDR2 SVGEGT. The CDR3 length is 14 residues. CDR3 protein: CASSYPTGNTEAFF. As DNA, the CDR3 is TGTGCCAGCAGTTACCCGACAGGAAACACTGAAGCTTTCTTT.

The chain is built from TRBV18 and TRBJ1-4; D is uncertain. This CDR3 spans 13 amino acids. CDR1 and CDR2 from the germline V gene are KGHSH and LQKENI. V shed 6 bases and J shed 7 bases, with 12 bases lying between them. CDR3 protein: CASSPARVEKLFF. Written as DNA, the CDR3 is TGTGCCAGCTCCCCTGCTCGGGTTGAAAAACTGTTTTTT.

The V and J genes are TRBV9 and TRBJ2-7; D is uncertain. The CDR3 is 16 residues long. Trimming removed 1 base from V and 3 bases from J, with 17 bases in between. Germline V gives CDR1 SGDLS, CDR2 YYNGEE. This CDR3 is CASSVTIDAANYEQYF. The CDR3 nucleotides read TGTGCCAGCAGCGTAACTATCGACGCGGCGAACTACGAGCAGTACTTC.

The chain links TRBV7-9 to TRBJ1-6, with a possible D match to TRBD1 (5 bases). The CDR3 sequence is 15 residues long. Germline loops: CDR1 SEHNR, CDR2 FQNEAQ (reference sequence). Trimming shortened V by 4 bases and J by 8 bases, and 15 bases separated the two germline ends. The CDR3 reads CASSSDGTLYSPLHF. DNA of the CDR3: TGTGCCAGCAGCTCAGACGGGACTCTATATTCACCCCTCCACTTT.

The V call is TRBV28, the J call TRBJ2-1; 7 nucleotides line up with TRBD1. Germline V CDR1 and CDR2: MDHEN, SYDVKM. The CDR3 length is 16 residues. V gave up 5 bases and J gave up 0 bases; unmatched junction bases: 7. The CDR3 reads CASSPHPGGSYNEQFF. Written as DNA, the CDR3 is TGTGCCAGCAGTCCTCATCCAGGGGGCTCCTACAATGAGCAGTTCTTC.

This clone came up once. The chain links TRBV28 to TRBJ2-1; 7 nucleotides match TRBD2. The CDR3 is made up of 15 amino acids. V lost 6 bases and J lost 1; bases outside the gene matches: 6. Looked up from germline, CDR1 is MDHEN and CDR2 is SYDVKM. CDR3 nucleotides: TGTGCCAGCAGCGAAGGCGGGGGTTCCTACAATGAGCAGTTCTTC. Amino acid sequence: CASSEGGGSYNEQFF.

The chain's CDR3 is CASSLLAGEYNEQFF. Written as DNA, the CDR3 is TGTGCCAGCAGCTTACTAGCGGGGGAATACAATGAGCAGTTCTTC. The rearrangement uses TRBV7-2 and TRBJ2-1; 10 positions agree with TRBD2. The CDR3 length is 15 residues. CDR1 is SGHTA, CDR2 FQGNSA, per germline. J lost 4 bases, V lost 2 bases, and 2 bases had no gene match.

This chain uses TRBV9 with TRBJ2-2; 7 bases agree with TRBD2. This CDR3 spans 16 amino acids. V dropped 4 bases and J dropped 5; count of bases not matched to a gene: 11. From germline, CDR1 is SGDLS and CDR2 YYNGEE. CDR3 loop: CASSPEGGRRTGELFF. As DNA, the CDR3 is TGTGCCAGCAGCCCCGAGGGAGGGAGGCGGACCGGGGAGCTGTTTTTT.

This clone was counted once. The chain is built from TRBV4-1 and TRBJ2-7; TRBD1 matches at 7 bases. Germline V CDR1 and CDR2: MGHRA, YSYEKL. The CDR3 has 16 residues. The V segment lost 1 base and the J segment 0 bases; nucleotides outside the gene matches: 6. In DNA, the CDR3 is TGCGCCAGCAGCCAAGGGGGACAGAGCAGCTCCTACGAGCAGTACTTC. It codes for CASSQGGQSSSYEQYF.

This clone was seen ten or more times. The V and J genes are TRBV7-9 and TRBJ2-7, with TRBD1 matching 9 bases. The CDR3 consists of 15 residues. The germline CDR1 and CDR2 sequences are SEHNR and FQNEAQ (reference sequence). Trimming took 5 bases from V and 5 from J; bases not matched to a gene: 10. The CDR3 reads CASSPRDRAGDEQYF. The CDR3 DNA reads as TGTGCCAGCAGCCCGCGGGACAGGGCCGGGGACGAGCAGTACTTC.

J is TRBJ2-1 and V is TRBV9; 9 bases are a match to TRBD2. After removal of 3 bases from V and 4 bases from J, the junction contained 8 bases not matched to a gene. The CDR3 covers 16 residues. The V gene's germline CDR1 is SGDLS and CDR2 YYNGEE. The CDR3 sequence: CASSERAGGLYNEQFF. CDR3 in DNA: TGTGCCAGCAGCGAGAGAGCGGGGGGCCTATACAATGAGCAGTTCTTC.

This clone showed up just once. This rearrangement joins TRBV5-1 to TRBJ2-1; TRBD2 is a possible D gene (7 bases). Trimming took 1 base from V and 4 from J, leaving 21 bases between them. The length of the CDR3 is 18 residues. CDR1 and CDR2 from the germline V gene are SGHRS and YFSETQ. CDR3 amino acids: CASSLFGGGASGYNEQFF. The CDR3, as DNA: TGCGCCAGCAGCTTGTTTGGAGGGGGGGCTAGCGGTTACAATGAGCAGTTCTTC.